Listed below are T cell receptor beta chains from one sample, sequenced in a study of blood T cell repertoires in COVID-19. Sequenced by immunoSEQ multiplex PCR; TCRdb stores in-frame clones only, minus some. The sample shows some 220,000 clones, about 88% of them seen only once. The sequencing sample was made of PBMCs or T cells enriched from blood (not recorded which). The source of these receptors is a woman in her twenties or thirties who had recovered from COVID-19. Both conserved end residues are part of each CDR3. A D gene is named only where the DNA matches it firmly. For some rows the clone size is stated as once, few or many, or as a class when expanded; others skip it.

cdr3_aa: CASSAQGSYTDTQYF
cdr3_nt: TGCGCCAGCAGCGCACAGGGGTCGTACACAGATACGCAGTATTTT
j_call: TRBJ2-3
clone_size: -
v_call: TRBV5-1
d_call: TRBD1

cdr3_aa: CASSQDPTGGPYEQFF
cdr3_nt: TGCGCCAGCAGCCAAGATCCGACAGGGGGCCCGTATGAGCAGTTCTTC
j_call: TRBJ2-1
clone_size: once
v_call: TRBV4-3
d_call: TRBD1

cdr3_aa: CASSQVPGQVKDEQYF
cdr3_nt: TGTGCCAGCAGCCAAGTCCCGGGACAGGTAAAGGACGAGCAGTACTTC
j_call: TRBJ2-7
clone_size: -
v_call: TRBV3-1/TRBV3-2
d_call: TRBD1

cdr3_aa: CASSRVTSRGPNSRNTIYF
cdr3_nt: TGCGCCAGCAGCCGAGTAACTAGCCGGGGACCTAATTCCAGAAACACCATATATTTT
j_call: TRBJ1-3
clone_size: -
v_call: TRBV4-3
d_call: -

cdr3_aa: CASSQGKLYSGNTIYF
cdr3_nt: TGCGCCAGCAGCCAAGGAAAGCTATACTCTGGAAACACCATATATTTT
j_call: TRBJ1-3
clone_size: -
v_call: TRBV4-3
d_call: -

cdr3_aa: CASSRDSLYGYTF
cdr3_nt: TGTGCCAGCAGTCGGGACTCACTTTATGGCTACACCTTC
j_call: TRBJ1-2
clone_size: -
v_call: TRBV6-6
d_call: -

cdr3_aa: CASRSRTGTLGEQYF
cdr3_nt: TGTGCCAGCAGGAGCAGGACAGGAACCCTGGGCGAGCAGTACTTC
j_call: TRBJ2-7
clone_size: -
v_call: TRBV2
d_call: TRBD1

cdr3_aa: CASSDEVGGEAFF
cdr3_nt: TGTGCCAGCAGTGATGAGGTGGGTGGAGAAGCTTTCTTT
j_call: TRBJ1-1
clone_size: -
v_call: TRBV2
d_call: -

cdr3_aa: CASSPTLAEDYNEQFF
cdr3_nt: TGTGCCAGCAGCCCAACGCTAGCGGAAGATTACAATGAGCAGTTCTTC
j_call: TRBJ2-1
clone_size: -
v_call: TRBV4-2
d_call: TRBD2

cdr3_aa: CASSGQGNLGKNIQYF
cdr3_nt: TGTGCCAGTAGCGGACAGGGCAATTTGGGCAAAAACATTCAGTACTTC
j_call: TRBJ2-4
clone_size: few
v_call: TRBV19
d_call: TRBD1

cdr3_aa: CASTPGQGAYEQYF
cdr3_nt: TGTGCCAGTACCCCGGGACAGGGGGCCTACGAGCAGTACTTC
j_call: TRBJ2-7
clone_size: -
v_call: TRBV19
d_call: TRBD1

cdr3_aa: CASSQERAGANVLTF
cdr3_nt: TGTGCCAGCAGCCAAGAGCGAGCTGGGGCCAACGTCCTGACTTTC
j_call: TRBJ2-6
clone_size: -
v_call: TRBV4-2
d_call: -

cdr3_aa: CASSYGGRWTGELFF
cdr3_nt: TGTGCCAGCAGCTATGGGGGCCGGTGGACCGGGGAGCTGTTTTTT
j_call: TRBJ2-2
clone_size: -
v_call: TRBV11-1
d_call: -

cdr3_aa: CASSSQGGQPQHF
cdr3_nt: TGTGCCAGCAGCTCGCAGGGGGGTCAGCCCCAGCATTTT
j_call: TRBJ1-5
clone_size: -
v_call: TRBV7-3
d_call: TRBD1

cdr3_aa: CASSPTVYYTEAFF
cdr3_nt: TGTGCCAGCAGCCCCACAGTTTACTACACTGAAGCTTTCTTT
j_call: TRBJ1-1
clone_size: -
v_call: TRBV7-2
d_call: -

cdr3_aa: CASSFPKEERGGLTDTQYF
cdr3_nt: TGTGCCAGCAGCTTCCCCAAGGAGGAGCGGGGGGGCCTGACAGATACGCAGTATTTT
j_call: TRBJ2-3
clone_size: -
v_call: TRBV7-2
d_call: TRBD2

cdr3_aa: CASSGTGNYGYTF
cdr3_nt: TGTGCCAGCAGCGGGACAGGGAACTATGGCTACACCTTC
j_call: TRBJ1-2
clone_size: -
v_call: TRBV9
d_call: TRBD1

cdr3_aa: CASSLDRSEAFF
cdr3_nt: TGTGCCAGCAGCCTGGACAGGTCTGAAGCTTTCTTT
j_call: TRBJ1-1
clone_size: -
v_call: TRBV11-1
d_call: TRBD1

cdr3_aa: CASSVTGEGNQPQHF
cdr3_nt: TGTGCCAGTAGTGTGACAGGGGAGGGCAATCAGCCCCAGCATTTT
j_call: TRBJ1-5
clone_size: -
v_call: TRBV19
d_call: TRBD1

cdr3_aa: CASSSSGGAYNEQFF
cdr3_nt: TGTGCCAGCAGCTCCAGCGGGGGGGCCTACAATGAGCAGTTCTTC
j_call: TRBJ2-1
clone_size: -
v_call: TRBV7-8
d_call: TRBD2

cdr3_aa: CASSASEGQNQPQHF
cdr3_nt: TGTGCCAGCAGTGCGTCCGAGGGTCAGAATCAGCCCCAGCATTTT
j_call: TRBJ1-5
clone_size: -
v_call: TRBV2
d_call: -